This T cell receptor (beta chain) is from a study of tumor and adjacent non-tumor tissue in lung cancer. Background on the study: Stage I to III disease affected about nine men and 5 women aged roughly 31 to 80. Each sample yielded around 4 million productive TCRbeta reads on average. Study-wide findings and caveats: Significantly higher TCR diversity was found in tumor than normal lung. Tumor repertoires had a smaller top 100 clone share than normal lung.

The CDR3 has 12 amino acids. Per the germline V gene, CDR1 is MNHNY and CDR2 is SVGAGI (reference sequence). A modified ARM-PCR protocol with three rounds of nested PCR amplified TCRbeta. MiXCR, run by TCRdb on the multiplex PCR reads, gives a single entry per CDR3 protein. The sample consists of fewer than 120,000 distinct CDR3 sequences, roughly 84% of them appearing once. Comments on this clonotype: What it binds is unknown.

No cell sorting was done before RNA was extracted from the tissue. J is TRBJ1-5 and V is TRBV6-6, with unresolved D. This clonotype was obtained from a man aged 70 or older with non-small cell lung cancer. Sequencing was done on a sample of lung tumor tissue. The CDR3 DNA sequence: TGTACCAACTCGACGGGGTTTCAGCCCCAGCATTTT. Translated: CTNSTGFQPQHF.